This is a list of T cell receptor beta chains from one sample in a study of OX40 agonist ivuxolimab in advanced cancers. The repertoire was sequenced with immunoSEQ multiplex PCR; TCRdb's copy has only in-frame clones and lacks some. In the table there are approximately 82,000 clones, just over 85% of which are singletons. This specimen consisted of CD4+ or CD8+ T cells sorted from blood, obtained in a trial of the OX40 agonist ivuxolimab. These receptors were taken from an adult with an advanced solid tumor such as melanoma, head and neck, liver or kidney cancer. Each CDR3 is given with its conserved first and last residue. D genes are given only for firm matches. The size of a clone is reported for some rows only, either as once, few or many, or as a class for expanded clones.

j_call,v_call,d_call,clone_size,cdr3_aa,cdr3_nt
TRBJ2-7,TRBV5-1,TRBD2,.,CASSLDGLAGYEQYF,TGCGCCAGCAGCCTGGACGGACTAGCGGGCTACGAGCAGTACTTC
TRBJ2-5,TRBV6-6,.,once,CASSYSAGTRGETQYF,TGTGCCAGCAGTTACTCGGCGGGAACACGGGGAGAGACCCAGTACTTC
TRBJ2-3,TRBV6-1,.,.,CASSVWRSSTDTQYF,TGTGCCAGCAGTGTTTGGCGGTCTAGCACAGATACGCAGTATTTT
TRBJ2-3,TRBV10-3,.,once,CAIMGAGDTQYF,TGTGCCATCATGGGGGCTGGAGATACGCAGTATTTT
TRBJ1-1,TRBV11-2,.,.,CASSLGGGVTEAFF,TGTGCCAGCAGCTTAGGCGGGGGGGTCACTGAAGCTTTCTTT
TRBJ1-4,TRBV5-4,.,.,CASSLGDVGNEKLFF,TGTGCCAGCAGCTTGGGGGACGTGGGGAATGAAAAACTGTTTTTT
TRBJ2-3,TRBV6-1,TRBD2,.,CASMKTSGDTDTQYF,TGTGCCAGCATGAAGACTAGCGGGGACACAGATACGCAGTATTTT
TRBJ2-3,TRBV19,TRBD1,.,CASSIRTGPDTQYF,TGTGCCAGTAGTATTCGGACAGGGCCAGATACGCAGTATTTT
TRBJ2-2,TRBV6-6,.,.,CASIDRRNTGELFF,TGTGCCAGCATTGACCGCCGGAACACCGGGGAGCTGTTTTTT
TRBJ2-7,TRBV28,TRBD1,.,CASWTGHSYEQYF,TGTGCCAGTTGGACAGGGCACTCCTACGAGCAGTACTTC
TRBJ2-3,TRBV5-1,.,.,CASSLEDTSTDTQYF,TGCGCCAGCAGCTTGGAAGATACTAGCACAGATACGCAGTATTTT
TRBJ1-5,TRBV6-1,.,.,CASTLGGQPQHF,TGTGCCAGCACTCTAGGAGGGCAGCCCCAGCATTTT
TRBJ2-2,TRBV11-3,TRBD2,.,CASSSLAGGPQTPTTGELFF,TGTGCCAGCAGCTCGTTAGCGGGAGGACCACAGACACCTACGACCGGGGAGCTGTTTTTT
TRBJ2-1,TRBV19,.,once,CASSISAAGTYNEQFF,TGTGCCAGTAGTATATCGGCGGCGGGGACATACAATGAGCAGTTCTTC
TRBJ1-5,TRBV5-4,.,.,CASSVGDNQPQHF,TGTGCCAGCAGCGTCGGGGACAATCAGCCCCAGCATTTT
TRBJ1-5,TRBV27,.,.,CASSLYRNQPQHF,TGTGCCAGCAGTTTGTATCGCAATCAGCCCCAGCATTTT
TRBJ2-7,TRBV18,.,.,CASSPGRNYEQYF,TGTGCCAGCTCACCCGGTCGGAACTACGAGCAGTACTTC
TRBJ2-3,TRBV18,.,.,CASSLNRNTDTQYF,TGTGCCAGCTCACTTAACAGAAACACAGATACGCAGTATTTT
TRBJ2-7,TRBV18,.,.,CASSQTSGEQYF,TGTGCCAGCTCTCAGACGTCGGGGGAGCAGTACTTC
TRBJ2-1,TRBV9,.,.,CASSAGTYNEQFF,TGTGCCAGCAGCGCGGGAACTTACAATGAGCAGTTCTTC
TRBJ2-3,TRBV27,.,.,CASSFRGADTQYF,TGTGCCAGCAGTTTCCGAGGGGCAGATACGCAGTATTTT
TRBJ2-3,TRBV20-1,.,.,CSGIVTDTQYF,TGCAGTGGAATAGTCACAGATACGCAGTATTTT
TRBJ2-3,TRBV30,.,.,CAWSRERADTQYF,TGTGCCTGGAGCCGGGAACGAGCAGATACGCAGTATTTT
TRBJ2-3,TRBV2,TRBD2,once,CASSGGFAGGFTDTQYF,TGTGCCAGCAGTGGAGGGTTTGCGGGAGGTTTCACAGATACGCAGTATTTT
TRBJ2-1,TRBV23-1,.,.,CASSQSRTEFYNEQFF,TGCGCCAGCAGTCAATCGAGGACAGAGTTTTACAATGAGCAGTTCTTC
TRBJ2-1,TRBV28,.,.,CASTSSEGLYNEQFF,TGTGCCAGCACCAGCTCGGAGGGTCTGTACAATGAGCAGTTCTTC
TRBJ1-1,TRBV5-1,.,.,CASSPAWGAATEAFF,TGCGCCAGCAGCCCCGCTTGGGGAGCGGCCACTGAAGCTTTCTTT
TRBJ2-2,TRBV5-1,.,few,CASSFGFANTGELFF,TGCGCCAGCAGCTTTGGGTTCGCGAACACCGGGGAGCTGTTTTTT
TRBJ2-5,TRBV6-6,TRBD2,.,CASSDTSGRRKTQYF,TGTGCCAGCAGTGATACTAGCGGGAGAAGGAAGACCCAGTACTTC
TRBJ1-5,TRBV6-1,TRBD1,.,CASSQDYRGLRSNQPQHF,TGTGCCAGCAGTCAAGATTACAGGGGATTACGGAGCAATCAGCCCCAGCATTTT
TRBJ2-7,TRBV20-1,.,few,CSASRDYEQYF,TGCAGTGCTAGCAGGGATTACGAGCAGTACTTC
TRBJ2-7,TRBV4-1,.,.,CASSQDDPFPREQYF,TGCGCCAGCAGCCAAGATGACCCCTTTCCGCGCGAGCAGTACTTC
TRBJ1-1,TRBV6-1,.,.,CASSAQGNTEAFF,TGTGCCAGCAGTGCTCAGGGGAACACTGAAGCTTTCTTT
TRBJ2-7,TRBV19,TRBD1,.,CASSRDRLPEQYF,TGTGCCAGTAGCCGGGACAGGTTGCCCGAGCAGTACTTC
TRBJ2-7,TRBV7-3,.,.,CASSLSPTDHQYF,TGTGCCAGCAGCTTATCGCCCACAGACCATCAGTACTTC
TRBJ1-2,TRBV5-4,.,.,CASSPDSLYGYTF,TGTGCCAGCAGCCCCGACAGCCTCTATGGCTACACCTTC
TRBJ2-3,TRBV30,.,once,CAWSVGQGSTDTQYF,TGTGCCTGGAGTGTAGGGCAGGGGAGCACAGATACGCAGTATTTT
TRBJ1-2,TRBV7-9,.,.,CASSPQDNYGYTF,TGTGCCAGCAGCCCCCAGGATAACTATGGCTACACCTTC
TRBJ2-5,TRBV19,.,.,CASSIVTGETQYF,TGTGCCAGTAGTATAGTCACAGGGGAGACCCAGTACTTC
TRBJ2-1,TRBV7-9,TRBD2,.,CASSLTSGSANEQFF,TGTGCCAGCAGCTTGACTAGCGGGAGTGCGAATGAGCAGTTCTTC
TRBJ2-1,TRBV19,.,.,CASRSQGREQFF,TGTGCCAGTAGAAGCCAGGGACGTGAGCAGTTCTTC
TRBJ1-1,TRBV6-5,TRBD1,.,CASSYSYGTATEAFF,TGTGCCAGCAGTTACTCCTACGGGACAGCCACTGAAGCTTTCTTT
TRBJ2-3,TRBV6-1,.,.,CASSEREGPDTQYF,TGTGCCAGCAGTGAGAGAGAAGGACCAGATACGCAGTATTTT
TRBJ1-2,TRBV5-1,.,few,CASSLGAGTGYGYTF,TGCGCCAGCAGCTTGGGGGCAGGGACGGGCTATGGCTACACCTTC
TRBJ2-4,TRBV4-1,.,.,CASSQGPPRGLAKNIQYF,TGCGCCAGCAGCCAAGGGCCCCCCCGCGGATTAGCCAAAAACATTCAGTACTTC
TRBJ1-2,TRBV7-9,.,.,CASSPGDTYYGYTF,TGTGCCAGCAGCCCGGGGGACACCTACTATGGCTACACCTTC
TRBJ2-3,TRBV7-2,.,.,CASSQSRGDTQYF,TGTGCCAGCAGCCAATCACGCGGGGATACGCAGTATTTT
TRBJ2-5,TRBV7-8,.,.,CASSRGQETQYF,TGTGCCAGCAGCCGCGGCCAAGAGACCCAGTACTTC
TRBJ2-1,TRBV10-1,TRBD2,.,CASSESGASGNEQFF,TGCGCCAGCAGTGAAAGCGGGGCTAGCGGTAATGAGCAGTTCTTC
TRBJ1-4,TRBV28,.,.,CASSPSGGEEKLFF,TGTGCCAGCAGTCCCTCGGGGGGTGAAGAAAAACTGTTTTTT